The 14 T cell receptor beta chains below come from one sample, sequenced in a study of OX40 agonist ivuxolimab in advanced cancers. The repertoire was sequenced with immunoSEQ multiplex PCR; TCRdb's copy has only in-frame clones and lacks some. Here the sample spans 36,000 or so clones, less than 90% being singletons. Sequences were derived from CD4+ or CD8+ T cells sorted from blood, sampled in a trial of the OX40 agonist ivuxolimab. The receptors were gathered from an adult with an advanced solid tumor such as melanoma, head and neck, liver or kidney cancer.

J is TRBJ2-7 and V is TRBV30; 8 nucleotides line up with TRBD1. CDR1 is GTSNPN and CDR2 is SVGIG in the germline V gene (reference sequence). The V segment lost 0 bases and the J segment 0 bases; nucleotides outside the gene matches: 1. This CDR3 is built from 14 residues. Written as DNA, the CDR3 is TGTGCCTGGAGTGTGGGACAGGTCTCCTACGAGCAGTACTTC. It yields the protein CAWSVGQVSYEQYF.

The chain carries TRBV7-8 and TRBJ2-7; D is possibly TRBD1 (6 bases). V was clipped by 6 bases and J by 2 bases, with 14 bases between them. The germline gives CDR1 SGHVS, CDR2 FQNEAQ. The length of the CDR3 is 14 residues. CDR3 in amino acids: CASSPTGIPYEQYF. The DNA of the CDR3 is TGTGCCAGCAGTCCTACAGGGATTCCCTACGAGCAGTACTTC.

V is TRBV5-8 and J is TRBJ1-2; 10 bases match TRBD1. CDR1 SGHTS and CDR2 YDEGEE come from the germline V gene. The CDR3 contains 17 residues. V gave up 4 bases and J gave up 0 bases; unmatched junction bases: 9. The CDR3 nucleotides read TGTGCCAGCAGCCCTGGGACAGGGGCCTTATCTAACTATGGCTACACCTTC. Its protein product is CASSPGTGALSNYGYTF.

This sequence joins TRBV7-8 and TRBJ2-5, with D possibly matching TRBD2 (6 bases). CDR1 is SGHVS, CDR2 FQNEAQ, per germline. This CDR3 is built from 16 residues. Trimming took off 2 bases at V and 2 bases at J, with 15 bases between the two ends. CDR3 bases: TGTGCCAGCAGCTTAAGGCGGCGGGGCAGACAAGAGACCCAGTACTTC. Residues: CASSLRRRGRQETQYF.

The rearrangement uses TRBV2 and TRBJ2-3; 9 positions match TRBD2. The CDR3 totals 13 residues. V gave up 6 bases and J gave up 6 bases; unmatched junction bases: 4. From germline, CDR1 is SNHLY and CDR2 FYNNEI. CDR3 DNA sequence: TGTGCCAGCAGAATAGCGGGAGTGGATACGCAGTATTTT. It is translated as CASRIAGVDTQYF. Full variable domain (remainder filled in from reference TRBV2 and TRBJ2-3): EPEVTQTPSHQVTQMGQEVILRCVPISNHLYFYWYRQILGQKVEFLVSFYNNEISEKSEIFDDQFSVERPDGSNFTLKIRSTKLEDSAMYFCASRIAGVDTQYFGPGTRLTVL.

This chain joins TRBV18 and TRBJ2-3; TRBD2 is a possible D gene (6 bases). The CDR3 is 14 residues long. Between the trimmed V and J ends, which lost 3 bases and 0 bases, there was a span of 7 bases. Looked up from germline, CDR1 is KGHSH and CDR2 is LQKENI. The CDR3 loop is CASSPGGSTDTQYF. The CDR3 DNA follows: TGTGCCAGCTCACCCGGGGGAAGCACAGATACGCAGTATTTT.

The sample holds one count of this clone. This rearrangement joins TRBV28 to TRBJ1-5; D unclear. This CDR3 comprises 18 residues. Trimming took 3 bases from V and 0 from J, leaving 18 bases between them. Germline loops: CDR1 MDHEN, CDR2 SYDVKM. As DNA, the CDR3 is TGTGCCAGCAGTTTCCCCGGGCCTAACGATTATAGCAATCAGCCCCAGCATTTT. Translated, it gives CASSFPGPNDYSNQPQHF.

The chain has TRBV6-6 and TRBJ2-7; D may be TRBD2 (6 bases). The CDR3 runs 13 residues. Germline CDR1 and CDR2: MNHNY and SVGAGI (reference sequence). Trimming took off 5 bases at V and 6 bases at J, with 14 bases between the two ends. CDR3 sequence reads: CASSDHTAGEQYF. The CDR3 nucleotides read TGTGCCAGCAGTGATCACACAGCGGGCGAGCAGTACTTC.

The CDR3, as DNA: TGTGCCAGCAGCCCCCGGACAGGGAGAGATGGCTACACCTTC. This codes for CASSPRTGRDGYTF. The chain employs TRBV7-9 and TRBJ1-2, with 8 bases that match TRBD1. Trimming cost V 5 bases and J 6 bases; bases outside gene matches: 8. Germline CDR1 and CDR2: SEHNR and FQNEAQ (reference sequence). The CDR3 has 14 amino acids.

This clone was counted a single time. The J gene is TRBJ2-6, the V gene TRBV9, with D hard to call. From germline, CDR1 is SGDLS and CDR2 YYNGEE. V was shortened by 3 bases and J by 4 bases, with 11 bases between the two germline ends. The CDR3 is 15 residues long. CDR3 coding DNA: TGTGCCAGCAGCGGTCGACTCTCCGGGGCCAACGTCCTGACTTTC. Translating it yields CASSGRLSGANVLTF.

This chain links TRBV9 with TRBJ2-6; D gene ambiguous. The CDR3 totals 13 residues. V dropped 4 bases and J dropped 0 bases, with 2 bases sitting between them. CDR1 and CDR2 (germline): SGDLS, YYNGEE. The CDR3 loop reads CASSTSGANVLTF. The CDR3 DNA is TGTGCCAGCAGCACCTCTGGGGCCAACGTCCTGACTTTC.

V and J are TRBV6-5 and TRBJ1-3; possible D gene TRBD1, 6 bases. This CDR3 spans 15 amino acids. In germline, CDR1 is MNHEY, CDR2 SVGAGI. Deletions cut 2 bases from V and 3 bases from J, with 11 bases between. CDR3 loop: CASSYAGGSGNTIYF. CDR3 sequence (DNA): TGTGCCAGCAGTTACGCGGGGGGCAGTGGAAACACCATATATTTT.

V gene TRBV5-6 combines with J gene TRBJ2-7; D call uncertain. The CDR3 contains 15 residues. The V and J ends lost 0 bases and 2 bases respectively, with 12 bases between them. Germline V CDR1 and CDR2: SGHDT, YYEEEE. CDR3 amino acids: CASSLGSRFAYEQYF. CDR3 nucleotide sequence: TGTGCCAGCAGCTTGGGGAGCAGGTTCGCCTACGAGCAGTACTTC. Full variable domain (outside the CDR3, taken from reference TRBV5-6 and TRBJ2-7): DAGVTQSPTHLIKTRGQQVTLRCSPKSGHDTVSWYQQALGQGPQFIFQYYEEEERQRGNFPDRFSGHQFPNYSSELNVNALLLGDSALYLCASSLGSRFAYEQYFGPGTRLTVT.

This rearrangement joins TRBV7-2 to TRBJ2-1; 7 bases agree with TRBD2. After removal of 5 bases from V and 0 bases from J, the junction contained 4 bases not matched to a gene. Germline V gene lookup returns CDR1 SGHTA and CDR2 FQGNSA. The CDR3 sequence is 15 residues long. The CDR3: CASSILASSYNEQFF. In DNA form, the CDR3 reads TGTGCCAGCAGCATACTAGCGAGCTCCTACAATGAGCAGTTCTTC.